This T cell receptor beta chain derives from a study of T cell repertoires in cytomegalovirus infection. This clonotype was detected only a few times. This CDR3 contains 17 residues. The germline CDR1 and CDR2 sequences are SGHTA and FQGTGA. The V end lost 4 bases, the J end lost 4 bases, and 17 bases lay between the germline ends. Via MiXCR, TCRdb re-called the reads, giving one row per CDR3 protein. The data hold fewer than 250,000 distinct CDR3 sequences, with 10% to 15% observed a single time. Sequencing input: PBMCs. The clonotype originates from a human donor in good health (CMV status not recorded). Some clones in this sample may be carry-over from other donors' samples. The chain recombines TRBV7-3 with TRBJ2-6; TRBD1 or TRBD2 may be the D gene (5 bases each). CDR3 loop: CASSSPGIGAGANVLTF. Here the CDR3 DNA reads TGTGCCAGCAGCTCCCCCGGAATCGGGGCCGGGGCCAACGTCCTGACTTTC. Together with reference TRBV7-3 and TRBJ2-6, the CDR3 gives the full variable domain: GAGVSQTPSNKVTEKGKYVELRCDPISGHTALYWYRQSLGQGPEFLIYFQGTGAADDSGLPNDRFFAVRPEGSVSTLKIQRTERGDSAVYLCASSSPGIGAGANVLTFGAGSRLTVL.